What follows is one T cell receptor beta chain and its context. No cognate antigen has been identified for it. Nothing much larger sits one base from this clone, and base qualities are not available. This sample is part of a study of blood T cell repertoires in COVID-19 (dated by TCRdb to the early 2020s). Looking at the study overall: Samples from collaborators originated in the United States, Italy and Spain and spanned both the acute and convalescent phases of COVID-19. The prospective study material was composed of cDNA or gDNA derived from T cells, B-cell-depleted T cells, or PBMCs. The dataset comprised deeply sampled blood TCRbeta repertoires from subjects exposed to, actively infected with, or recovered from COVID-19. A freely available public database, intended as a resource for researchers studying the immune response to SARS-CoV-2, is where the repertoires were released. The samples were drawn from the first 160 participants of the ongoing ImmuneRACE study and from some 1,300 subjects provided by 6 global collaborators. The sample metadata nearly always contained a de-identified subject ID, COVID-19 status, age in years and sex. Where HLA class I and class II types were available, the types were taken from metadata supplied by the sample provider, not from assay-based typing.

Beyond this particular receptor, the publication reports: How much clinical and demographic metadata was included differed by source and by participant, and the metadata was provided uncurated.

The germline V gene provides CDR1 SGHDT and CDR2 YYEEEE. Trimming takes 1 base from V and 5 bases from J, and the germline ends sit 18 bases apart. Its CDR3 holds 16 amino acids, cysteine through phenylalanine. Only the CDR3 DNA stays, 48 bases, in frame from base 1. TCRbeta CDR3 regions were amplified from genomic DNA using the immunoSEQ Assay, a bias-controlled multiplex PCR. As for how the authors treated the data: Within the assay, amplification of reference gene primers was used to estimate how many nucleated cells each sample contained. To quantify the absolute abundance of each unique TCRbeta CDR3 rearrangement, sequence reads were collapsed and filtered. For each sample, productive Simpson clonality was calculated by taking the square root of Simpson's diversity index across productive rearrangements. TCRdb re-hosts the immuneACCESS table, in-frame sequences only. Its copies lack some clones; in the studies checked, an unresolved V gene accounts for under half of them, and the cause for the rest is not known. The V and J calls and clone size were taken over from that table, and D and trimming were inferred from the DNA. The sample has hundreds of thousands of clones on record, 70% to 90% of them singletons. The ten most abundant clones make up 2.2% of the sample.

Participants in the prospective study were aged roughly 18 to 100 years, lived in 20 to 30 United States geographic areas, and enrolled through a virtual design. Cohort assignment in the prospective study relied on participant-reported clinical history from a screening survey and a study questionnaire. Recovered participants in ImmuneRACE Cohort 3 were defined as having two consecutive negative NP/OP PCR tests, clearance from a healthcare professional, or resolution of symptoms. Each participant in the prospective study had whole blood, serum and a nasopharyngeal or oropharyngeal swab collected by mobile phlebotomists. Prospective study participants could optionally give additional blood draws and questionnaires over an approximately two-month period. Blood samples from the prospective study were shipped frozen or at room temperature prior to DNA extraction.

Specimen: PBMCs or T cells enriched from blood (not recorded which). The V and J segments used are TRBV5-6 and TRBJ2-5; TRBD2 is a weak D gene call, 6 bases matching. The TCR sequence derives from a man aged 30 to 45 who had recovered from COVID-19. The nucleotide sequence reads TGTGCCAGCAGCTTGAGGGTGCGGAGGGGTACGGAGACCCAGTACTTC. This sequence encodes CASSLRVRRGTETQYF.